The 16 T cell receptor beta chains in this list originate from one sample, sequenced in a study of beta chain features in type 1 diabetes. Reverse transcribing all isolated RNA meant expressed TCRB transcripts were sequenced. Repertoires were generated with immunoSEQ multiplex PCR, while TCRdb's copy carries only in-frame clones and drops some. The data contain about 240,000 clones, roughly 30% of them singletons. Input material: central memory CD4+ T cells from blood. The receptors originated from a man under 40 in good health.

This clone was seen a single time. The chain uses TRBV2 and TRBJ2-1, with D possibly matching TRBD2 (7 bases). Germline V gene lookup returns CDR1 SNHLY and CDR2 FYNNEI. The V end lost 6 bases, the J end lost 7 bases, and 16 bases lay between the germline ends. This CDR3 contains 14 residues. The CDR3 nucleotides are TGTGCCAGCAGCCGGGGGGCCAGCATGAATGAGCAGTTCTTC. It specifies CASSRGASMNEQFF.

The table lists this clone with a few counts. This chain links TRBV7-2 with TRBJ2-7; possibly TRBD1 or TRBD2 for D (5 bases each). Germline CDR1 and CDR2: SGHTA and FQGNSA. The CDR3 is made up of 16 amino acids. Trimming took off 5 bases at V and 3 bases at J, with 20 bases between the two ends. This CDR3 reads CASSLLGTDRFYEQYF. The CDR3 bases are TGTGCCAGCAGCCTCCTCGGGACGGATCGATTCTACGAGCAGTACTTC.

This clone was seen a few times. The CDR3: CASSPGGRGGKVDTQYF. In nucleotides, the CDR3 is TGTGCCAGCAGCCCTGGAGGCAGGGGAGGAAAAGTAGATACGCAGTATTTT. The chain is built from TRBV5-4 and TRBJ2-3, with D perhaps assigned TRBD1 or TRBD2 (6 bases each). V was cut by 4 bases and J by 5 bases, with 23 bases left in between. The CDR3 runs 17 residues. Germline V gives CDR1 SGHNT, CDR2 YYREEE (reference sequence).

The rearrangement joins TRBV6-1 to TRBJ2-7; a weak D match, TRBD1 (5 bases). CDR3 length: 15 residues. The V gene's germline CDR1 is MNHNS and CDR2 SASEGT. Trimming took off 3 bases at V and 2 bases at J, with 14 bases between the two ends. In nucleotides, the CDR3 is TGTGCCAGCAGTGATCCAGGACACATTACCTACGAGCAGTACTTC. Its translation: CASSDPGHITYEQYF.

V usage is TRBV6-1 and J usage is TRBJ1-6; no clear D. Germline V lookup: CDR1 MNHNS, CDR2 SASEGT. CDR3 length: 13 residues. The V gene lost 4 bases and the J gene lost 4 bases, with 5 bases spanning the gap. Here the CDR3 reads CASSGAYNSPLHF. Written as DNA, the CDR3 is TGTGCCAGCAGTGGGGCTTATAATTCACCCCTCCACTTT.

The chain carries TRBV4-2 and TRBJ1-2, with D possibly matching TRBD1 (5 bases). V lost 0 bases, J lost 4 bases, and 15 bases lay in between. This CDR3 is 16 amino acids long. Germline CDR1 reads LGHNA; CDR2 reads YNFKEQ. The CDR3 nucleotides are TGTGCCAGCAGCCAAGATATATCCAGGGCGGCCTATGGCTACACCTTC. It specifies CASSQDISRAAYGYTF.

This chain connects TRBV2 to TRBJ2-7; possible D gene TRBD2, 6 bases. Germline CDR1 SNHLY, CDR2 FYNNEI. CDR3 length: 14 amino acids. Trimming left V 6 bases short and J 2 bases short, with 14 bases between. CDR3 DNA sequence: TGTGCCAGCAGCGGGACTCGCCGAACCTACGAGCAGTACTTC. Its translation: CASSGTRRTYEQYF.

The genes are TRBV7-2 and TRBJ2-3; 11 bases agree with TRBD2. Germline CDR1 and CDR2: SGHTA and FQGNSA. This CDR3 is built from 16 residues. V lost 3 bases and J lost 1; bases outside the gene matches: 3. The CDR3 spells CASSFSLAGGTDTQYF. DNA of the CDR3: TGTGCCAGCAGCTTCTCACTAGCGGGAGGCACAGATACGCAGTATTTT.

The sample holds a few counts of this clone. CDR3 bases: TGTGCCAGCTCCCTTCAGGGAAGTGATCAGCCCCAGCATTTT. This translates into CASSLQGSDQPQHF. V and J are TRBV18 and TRBJ1-5, with D possibly being TRBD1 (5 bases). Trimming stripped 6 bases from V and 5 bases from J, with 14 bases between. There are 14 residues in the CDR3. CDR1 is KGHSH and CDR2 is LQKENI in the germline V gene.

The V gene is TRBV7-9, the J gene TRBJ1-6; the D is unclear. Germline CDR1 reads SEHNR; CDR2 reads FQNEAQ (reference sequence). Trimming cost V 2 bases and J 7 bases, with 15 bases left between them. The CDR3 spans 16 residues. The CDR3 DNA sequence: TGTGCCAGCAGCTTACAATCCGGGGAGTGGAATTCACCCCTCCACTTT. Its translation is CASSLQSGEWNSPLHF.

This clone was observed a handful of times. V and J are TRBV10-1 and TRBJ2-3, with D perhaps TRBD1 or TRBD2 (5 bases each). The CDR3 has 13 amino acids. Germline lookup yields CDR1 WNHNN and CDR2 SYGVQD (reference sequence). Between the trimmed V and J ends, which lost 6 bases and 6 bases, there was a span of 13 bases. CDR3 amino acids: CASRSSGTDTQYF. In nucleotides, the CDR3 is TGCGCCAGCAGGTCATCAGGGACGGATACGCAGTATTTT.

This clone came up once. V gene TRBV7-9 combines with J gene TRBJ2-3; TRBD2 agrees at 7 bases. Unmatched junction bases numbered 2, after V lost 0 bases and J lost 2 bases. From germline, CDR1 is SEHNR and CDR2 FQNEAQ (reference sequence). This CDR3 comprises 15 residues. This chain's CDR3 is CASSLAAGLTDTQYF. CDR3 in DNA: TGTGCCAGCAGCTTAGCAGCGGGGCTCACAGATACGCAGTATTTT.

In this sample, this clone turned up a few times. The V gene is TRBV18, the J gene TRBJ2-7; 9 bases align to TRBD1. CDR3 size: 15 residues. Looked up from germline, CDR1 is KGHSH and CDR2 is LQKENI. V dropped 3 bases and J dropped 6; count of bases not matched to a gene: 9. The CDR3 region has the DNA TGTGCCAGCTCACCGGGGGGGGGACAGGGCTCCGAGCAGTACTTC. Translation: CASSPGGGQGSEQYF.

The gene calls are TRBV30 and TRBJ2-3; 14 bases map to TRBD2. V shed 5 bases, J shed 7 bases, and the junction held 5 bases outside the gene matches. Germline V lookup: CDR1 GTSNPN, CDR2 SVGIG (reference sequence). The CDR3 loop spans 14 amino acids. The CDR3 is CAWGLAGGTNTQYF. CDR3 coding DNA: TGTGCCTGGGGACTAGCGGGGGGTACAAATACGCAGTATTTT.

V gene TRBV30 combines with J gene TRBJ1-6, with unresolved D. This CDR3 has 14 residues. V lost 2 bases and J 9 bases, leaving 14 bases between the germline ends. The germline gives CDR1 GTSNPN, CDR2 SVGIG (reference sequence). The CDR3 region is CAWSMLVLSSPLHF. DNA of the CDR3: TGTGCCTGGAGTATGCTTGTTCTGAGTTCACCCCTCCACTTT.

About this clone: A much larger clone is a single base away; this may be a read error. The chain carries TRBV28 and TRBJ2-7, with 10 bases aligning to TRBD2. Germline values: CDR1 MDHEN, CDR2 SYDVKM. Trimming took 6 bases from V and 3 from J; bases not matched to a gene: 8. The CDR3 covers 15 residues. CDR3 nucleotide sequence: TGTGCCAGCAGGGCTCCTAGCGGGGGCCTCTACGAGCAGTACTTC. It is translated as CASRAPSGGLYEQYF. The whole variable domain, remainder taken from reference TRBV28 and TRBJ2-7, is DVKVTQSSRYLVKRTGEKVFLECVQDMDHENMFWYRQDPGLGLRLIYFSYDVKMKEKGDIPEGYSVSREKKERFSLILESASTNQTSMYLCASRAPSGGLYEQYFGPGTRLTVT.